The entry below describes one T cell receptor beta chain. Antigen unknown. MiXCR, applied by TCRdb to the RT-PCR reads, yields one record per CDR3 protein. The data hold about 500,000 distinct CDR3 sequences, with 16% observed a single time. This sample is part of a study of response to subunit inactivated influenza vaccine. General study findings and limits: Authors suggested each seasonal flu vaccination may recruit only limited numbers of new T cells.

The CDR3 extends over 15 amino acids. The trim removed 2 bases at V and 7 bases at J, leaving 9 bases unmatched. Here the sequenced sample was CD4+ T cells sorted from PBMCs, taken less than 30 months after vaccination. This sequence originates from a man aged 50 to 69 who received an inactivated influenza vaccine. The chain joins TRBV12-3 or TRBV12-4 to TRBJ1-2; 8 nucleotides align to TRBD1. CDR3 sequence (DNA): TGTGCCAGCAGTTTACAAGGACAGGGTTTGGGTGGCTACACCTTC. It encodes CASSLQGQGLGGYTF.